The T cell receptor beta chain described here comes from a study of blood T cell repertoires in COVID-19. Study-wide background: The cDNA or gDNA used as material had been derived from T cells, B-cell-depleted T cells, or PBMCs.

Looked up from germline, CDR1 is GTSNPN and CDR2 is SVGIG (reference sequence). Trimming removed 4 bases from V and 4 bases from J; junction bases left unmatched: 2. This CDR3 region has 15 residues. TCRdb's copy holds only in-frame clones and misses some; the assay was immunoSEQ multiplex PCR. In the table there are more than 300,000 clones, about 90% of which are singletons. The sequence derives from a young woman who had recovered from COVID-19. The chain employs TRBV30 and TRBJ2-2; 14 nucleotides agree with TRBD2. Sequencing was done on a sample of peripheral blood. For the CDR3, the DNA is TGTGCCTGGACTGGACTAGCGGGAGGCACCGGGGAGCTGTTTTTT. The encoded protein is CAWTGLAGGTGELFF.